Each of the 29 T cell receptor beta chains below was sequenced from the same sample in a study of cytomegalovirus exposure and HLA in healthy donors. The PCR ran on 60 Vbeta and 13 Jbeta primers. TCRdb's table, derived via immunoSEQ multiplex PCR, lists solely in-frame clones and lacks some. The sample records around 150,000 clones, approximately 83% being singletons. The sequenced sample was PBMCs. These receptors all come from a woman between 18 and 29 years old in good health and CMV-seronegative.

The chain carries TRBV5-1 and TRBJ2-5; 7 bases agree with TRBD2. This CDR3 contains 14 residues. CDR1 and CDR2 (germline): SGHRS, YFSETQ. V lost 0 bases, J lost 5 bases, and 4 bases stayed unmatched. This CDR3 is CASSLDGSGETQYF. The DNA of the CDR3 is TGCGCCAGCAGCTTGGATGGTAGCGGGGAGACCCAGTACTTC.

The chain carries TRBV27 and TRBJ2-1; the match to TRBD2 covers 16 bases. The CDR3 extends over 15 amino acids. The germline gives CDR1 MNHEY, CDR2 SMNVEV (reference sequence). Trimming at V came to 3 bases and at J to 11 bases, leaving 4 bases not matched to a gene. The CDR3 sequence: CASSFGTSGGGKQFF. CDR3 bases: TGTGCCAGCAGTTTCGGGACTAGCGGGGGGGGGAAGCAGTTCTTC.

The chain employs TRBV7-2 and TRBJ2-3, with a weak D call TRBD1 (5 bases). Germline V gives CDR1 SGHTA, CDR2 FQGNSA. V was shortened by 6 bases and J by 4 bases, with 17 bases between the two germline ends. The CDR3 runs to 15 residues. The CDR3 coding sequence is TGTGCCAGCAGGGCCCGGACATTCGTCTCAGATACGCAGTATTTT. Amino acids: CASRARTFVSDTQYF.

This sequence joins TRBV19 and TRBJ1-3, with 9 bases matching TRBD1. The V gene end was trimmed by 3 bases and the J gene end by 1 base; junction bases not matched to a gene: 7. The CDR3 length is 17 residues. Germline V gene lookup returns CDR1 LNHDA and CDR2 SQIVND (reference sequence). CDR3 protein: CASSILGQGISGNTIYF. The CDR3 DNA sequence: TGTGCCAGTAGTATCCTCGGACAGGGGATTTCTGGAAACACCATATATTTT.

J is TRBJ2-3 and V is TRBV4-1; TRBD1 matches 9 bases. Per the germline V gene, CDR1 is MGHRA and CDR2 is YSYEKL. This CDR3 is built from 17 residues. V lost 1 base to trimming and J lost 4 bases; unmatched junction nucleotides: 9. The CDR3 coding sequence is TGCGCCAGCAGCCAAGGACAGGGGGGGCCTTGGGCAGATACGCAGTATTTT. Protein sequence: CASSQGQGGPWADTQYF.

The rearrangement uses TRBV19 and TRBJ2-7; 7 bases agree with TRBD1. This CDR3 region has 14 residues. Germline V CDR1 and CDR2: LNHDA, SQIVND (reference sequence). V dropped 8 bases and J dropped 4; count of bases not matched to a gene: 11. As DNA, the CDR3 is TGTGCCAGTTTTACAGGGGTAAGGTGGTACGAGCAGTACTTC. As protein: CASFTGVRWYEQYF.

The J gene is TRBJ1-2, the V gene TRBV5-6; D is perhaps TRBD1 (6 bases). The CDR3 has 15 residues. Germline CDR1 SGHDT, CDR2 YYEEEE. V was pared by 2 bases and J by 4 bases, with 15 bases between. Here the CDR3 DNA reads TGTGCCAGCAGCTTTACTGCAGGGGAGCGCTATGGCTACACCTTC. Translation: CASSFTAGERYGYTF.

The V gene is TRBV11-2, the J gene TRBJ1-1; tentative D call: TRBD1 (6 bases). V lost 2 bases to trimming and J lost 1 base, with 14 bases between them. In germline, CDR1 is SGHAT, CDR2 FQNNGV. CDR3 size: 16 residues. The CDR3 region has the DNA TGTGCCAGCAGCTTATTAGGGGGTCACAGGAACACTGAAGCTTTCTTT. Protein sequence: CASSLLGGHRNTEAFF. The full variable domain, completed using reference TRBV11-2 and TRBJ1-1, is EAGVAQSPRYKIIEKRQSVAFWCNPISGHATLYWYQQILGQGPKLLIQFQNNGVVDDSQLPKDRFSAERLKGVDSTLKIQPAKLEDSAVYLCASSLLGGHRNTEAFFGQGTRLTVV.

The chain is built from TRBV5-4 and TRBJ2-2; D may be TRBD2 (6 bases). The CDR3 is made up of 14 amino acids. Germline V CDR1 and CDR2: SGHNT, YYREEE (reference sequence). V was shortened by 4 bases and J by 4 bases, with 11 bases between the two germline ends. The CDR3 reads CASSGGSGTGELFF. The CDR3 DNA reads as TGTGCCAGCAGCGGGGGGTCGGGCACCGGGGAGCTGTTTTTT.

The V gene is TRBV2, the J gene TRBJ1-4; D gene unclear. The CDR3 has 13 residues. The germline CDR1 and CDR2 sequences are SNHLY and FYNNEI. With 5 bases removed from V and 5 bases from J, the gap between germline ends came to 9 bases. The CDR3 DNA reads TGTGCCAGCAGTCGGGTAACAAATGAAAAACTGTTTTTT. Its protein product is CASSRVTNEKLFF.

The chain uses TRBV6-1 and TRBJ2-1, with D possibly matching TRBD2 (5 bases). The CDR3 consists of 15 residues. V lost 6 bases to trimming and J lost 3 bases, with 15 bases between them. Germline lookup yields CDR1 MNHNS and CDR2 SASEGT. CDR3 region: CASRPKRIIYNEQFF. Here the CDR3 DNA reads TGTGCCAGCAGACCAAAGCGGATCATCTACAATGAGCAGTTCTTC.

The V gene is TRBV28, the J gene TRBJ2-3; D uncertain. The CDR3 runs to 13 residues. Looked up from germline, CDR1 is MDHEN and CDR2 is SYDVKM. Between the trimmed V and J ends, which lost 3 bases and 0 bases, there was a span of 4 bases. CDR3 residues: CASSFPSTDTQYF. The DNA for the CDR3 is TGTGCCAGCAGTTTTCCTAGCACAGATACGCAGTATTTT.

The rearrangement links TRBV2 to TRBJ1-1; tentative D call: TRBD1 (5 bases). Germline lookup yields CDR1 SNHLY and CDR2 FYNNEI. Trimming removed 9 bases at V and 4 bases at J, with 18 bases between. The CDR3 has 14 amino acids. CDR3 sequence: CAREGQGPVTEAFF. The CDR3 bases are TGTGCCAGGGAAGGGCAGGGCCCGGTCACTGAAGCTTTCTTT.

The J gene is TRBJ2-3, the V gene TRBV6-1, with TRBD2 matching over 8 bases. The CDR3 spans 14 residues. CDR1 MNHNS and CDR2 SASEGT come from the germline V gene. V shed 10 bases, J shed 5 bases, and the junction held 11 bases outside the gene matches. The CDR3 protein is CATRSGAGEDTQYF. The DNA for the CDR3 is TGTGCCACCCGGAGTGGAGCGGGGGAAGATACGCAGTATTTT.

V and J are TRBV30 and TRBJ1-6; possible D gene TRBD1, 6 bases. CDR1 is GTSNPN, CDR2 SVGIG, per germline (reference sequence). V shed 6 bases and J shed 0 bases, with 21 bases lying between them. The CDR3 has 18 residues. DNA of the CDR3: TGTGCCTGCCGGGTTTTCGACAGGCTGGACTCCTATAATTCACCCCTCCACTTT. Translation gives CACRVFDRLDSYNSPLHF.

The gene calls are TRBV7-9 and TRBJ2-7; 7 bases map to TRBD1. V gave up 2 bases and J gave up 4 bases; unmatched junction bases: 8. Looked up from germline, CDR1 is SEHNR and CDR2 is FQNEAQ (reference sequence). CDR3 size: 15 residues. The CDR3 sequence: CASSLSGQKTYEQYF. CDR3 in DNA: TGTGCCAGCAGCTTATCGGGACAGAAAACGTACGAGCAGTACTTC.

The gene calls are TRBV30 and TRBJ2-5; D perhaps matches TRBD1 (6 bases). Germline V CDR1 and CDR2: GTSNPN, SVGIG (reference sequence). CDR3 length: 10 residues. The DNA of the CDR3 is TGTGGAACAGGGAAAGAGACCCAGTACTTC. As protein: CGTGKETQYF.

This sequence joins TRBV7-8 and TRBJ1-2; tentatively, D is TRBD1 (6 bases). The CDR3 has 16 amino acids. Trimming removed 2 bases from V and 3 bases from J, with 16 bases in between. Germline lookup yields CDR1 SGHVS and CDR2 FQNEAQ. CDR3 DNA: TGTGCCAGCAGCTTACCCGACGGTTGGACAGACTATGGCTACACCTTC. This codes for CASSLPDGWTDYGYTF. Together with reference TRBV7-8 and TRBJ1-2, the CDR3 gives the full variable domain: GAGVSQSPRYKVAKRGQDVALRCDPISGHVSLFWYQQALGQGPEFLTYFQNEAQLDKSGLPSDRFFAERPEGSVSTLKIQRTQQEDSAVYLCASSLPDGWTDYGYTFGSGTRLTVV.

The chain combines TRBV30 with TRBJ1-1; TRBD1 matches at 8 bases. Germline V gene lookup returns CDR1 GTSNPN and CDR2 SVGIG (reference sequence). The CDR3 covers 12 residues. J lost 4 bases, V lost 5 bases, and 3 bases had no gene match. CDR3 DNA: TGTGCCTGGGACAGGGGTACCACTGAAGCTTTCTTT. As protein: CAWDRGTTEAFF.

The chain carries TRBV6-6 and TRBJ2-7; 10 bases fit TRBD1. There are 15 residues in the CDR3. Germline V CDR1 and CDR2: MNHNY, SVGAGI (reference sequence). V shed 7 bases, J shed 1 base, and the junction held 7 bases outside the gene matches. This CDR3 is CASNRDRGKSYEQYF. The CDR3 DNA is TGTGCCAGCAACCGGGACAGGGGAAAGTCCTACGAGCAGTACTTC.

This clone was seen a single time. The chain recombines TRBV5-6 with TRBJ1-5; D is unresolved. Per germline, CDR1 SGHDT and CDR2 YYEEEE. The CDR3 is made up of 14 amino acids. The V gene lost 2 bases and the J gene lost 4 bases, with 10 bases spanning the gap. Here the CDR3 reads CASSFGVANQPQHF. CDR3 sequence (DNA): TGTGCCAGCAGCTTTGGTGTCGCGAATCAGCCCCAGCATTTT.

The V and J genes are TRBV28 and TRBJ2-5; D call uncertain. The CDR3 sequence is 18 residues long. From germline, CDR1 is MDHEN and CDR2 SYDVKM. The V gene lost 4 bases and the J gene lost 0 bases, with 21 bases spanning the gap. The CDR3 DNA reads TGTGCCAGCAGTTCACTCCGAGGAACTACCCCGTACCAAGAGACCCAGTACTTC. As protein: CASSSLRGTTPYQETQYF.

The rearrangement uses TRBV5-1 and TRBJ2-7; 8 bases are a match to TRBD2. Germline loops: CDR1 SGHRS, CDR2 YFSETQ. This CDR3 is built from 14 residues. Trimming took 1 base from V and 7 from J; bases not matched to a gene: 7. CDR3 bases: TGCGCCAGCAGCTTGTCCGGGGGGGCAAGAGAGCAGTACTTC. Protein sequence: CASSLSGGAREQYF.

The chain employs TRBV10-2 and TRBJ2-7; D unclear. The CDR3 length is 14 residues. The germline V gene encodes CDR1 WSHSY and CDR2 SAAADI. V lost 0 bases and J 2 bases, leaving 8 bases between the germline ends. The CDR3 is CASSESSVAYEQYF. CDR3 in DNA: TGCGCCAGCAGTGAGTCTTCGGTTGCCTACGAGCAGTACTTC.

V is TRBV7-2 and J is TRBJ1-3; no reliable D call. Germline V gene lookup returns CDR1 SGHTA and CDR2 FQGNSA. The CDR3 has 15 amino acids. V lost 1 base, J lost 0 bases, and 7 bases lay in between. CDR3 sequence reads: CASSLVESSGNTIYF. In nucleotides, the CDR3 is TGTGCCAGCAGCTTAGTTGAGAGCTCTGGAAACACCATATATTTT.

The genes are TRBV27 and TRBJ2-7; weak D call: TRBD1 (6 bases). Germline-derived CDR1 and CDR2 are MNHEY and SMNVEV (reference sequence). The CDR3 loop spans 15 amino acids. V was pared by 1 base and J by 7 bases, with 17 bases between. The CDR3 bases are TGTGCCAGCAGTTTATTGGGCCAGGGGTTAGGGGAGCAGTACTTC. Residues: CASSLLGQGLGEQYF.

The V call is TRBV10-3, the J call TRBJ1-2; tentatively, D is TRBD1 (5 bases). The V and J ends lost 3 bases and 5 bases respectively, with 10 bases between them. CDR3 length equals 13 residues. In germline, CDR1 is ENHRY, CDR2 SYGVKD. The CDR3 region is CAISDPGVYGYTF. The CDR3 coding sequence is TGTGCCATCAGTGACCCGGGGGTATATGGCTACACCTTC.

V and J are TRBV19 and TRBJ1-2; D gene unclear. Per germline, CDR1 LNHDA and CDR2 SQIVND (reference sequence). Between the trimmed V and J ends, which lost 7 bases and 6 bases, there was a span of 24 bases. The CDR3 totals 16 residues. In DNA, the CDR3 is TGTGCCAGTAAGGCTCCTCCGGGAGGCAGTTCCGATGGCTACACCTTC. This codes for CASKAPPGGSSDGYTF. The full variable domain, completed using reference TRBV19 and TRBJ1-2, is DGGITQSPKYLFRKEGQNVTLSCEQNLNHDAMYWYRQDPGQGLRLIYYSQIVNDFQKGDIAEGYSVSREKKESFPLTVTSAQKNPTAFYLCASKAPPGGSSDGYTFGSGTRLTVV.

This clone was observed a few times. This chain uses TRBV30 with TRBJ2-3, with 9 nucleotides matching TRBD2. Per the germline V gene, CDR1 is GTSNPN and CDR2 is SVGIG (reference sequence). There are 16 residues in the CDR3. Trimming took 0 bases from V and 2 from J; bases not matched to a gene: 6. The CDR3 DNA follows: TGTGCCTGGAGTGTCGGAGCGGGGGGACTCACAGATACGCAGTATTTT. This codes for CAWSVGAGGLTDTQYF.